This T cell receptor (beta chain) was captured in a study of identical twins. A single record per CDR3 protein comes from TCRdb applying MiXCR to the 5' RACE reads. This sample carries a few hundred thousand distinct CDR3 sequences, roughly 15% of them seen once, and the ten largest clones take roughly 0.43%. The same specimen was also included in a second study, on yellow fever vaccine responses in identical twins.

The specimen was CD4+ T cells sorted from blood. The sequence came from a woman aged 18-29 years in good health.

The CDR3 DNA is TGTGCCCCGGGGGGCCGTTCAGATACGCAGTATTTT. Translated: CAPGGRSDTQYF. The chain uses TRBV6-4 and TRBJ2-3; tentative D call: TRBD2 (7 bases). The CDR3 has 12 residues. CDR1 is MRHNA and CDR2 is SNTAGT in the germline V gene. The V and J ends lost 11 bases and 4 bases respectively, with 13 bases between them.